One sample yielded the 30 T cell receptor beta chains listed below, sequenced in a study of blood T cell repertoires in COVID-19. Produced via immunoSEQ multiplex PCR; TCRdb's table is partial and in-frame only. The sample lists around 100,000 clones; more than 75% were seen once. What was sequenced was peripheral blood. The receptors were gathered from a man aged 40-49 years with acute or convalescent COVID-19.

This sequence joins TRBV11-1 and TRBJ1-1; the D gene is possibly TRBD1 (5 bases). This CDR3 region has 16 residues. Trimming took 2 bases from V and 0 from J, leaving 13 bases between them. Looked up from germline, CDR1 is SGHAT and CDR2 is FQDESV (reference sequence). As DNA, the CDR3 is TGTGCCAGCAGCTTAAGGTCAGGGATCCTGAACACTGAAGCTTTCTTT. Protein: CASSLRSGILNTEAFF.

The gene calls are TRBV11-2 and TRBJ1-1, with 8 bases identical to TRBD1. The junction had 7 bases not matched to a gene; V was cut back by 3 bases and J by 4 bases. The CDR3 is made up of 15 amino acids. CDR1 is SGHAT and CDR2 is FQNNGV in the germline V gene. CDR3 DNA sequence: TGTGCCAGCAGCTTTGGCAGGGGGCCTAGCACTGAAGCTTTCTTT. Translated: CASSFGRGPSTEAFF.

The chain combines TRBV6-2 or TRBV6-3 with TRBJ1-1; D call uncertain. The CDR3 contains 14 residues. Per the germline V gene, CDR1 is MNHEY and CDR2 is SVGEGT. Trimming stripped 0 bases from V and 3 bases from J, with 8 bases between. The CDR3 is CASSYSYSYTEAFF. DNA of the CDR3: TGTGCCAGCAGTTACTCATATTCGTACACTGAAGCTTTCTTT.

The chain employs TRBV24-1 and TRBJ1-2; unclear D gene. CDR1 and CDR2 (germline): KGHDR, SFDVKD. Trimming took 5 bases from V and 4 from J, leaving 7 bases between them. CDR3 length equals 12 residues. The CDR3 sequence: CATSGGGYGYTF. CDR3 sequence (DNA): TGTGCCACCAGTGGAGGAGGCTATGGCTACACCTTC.

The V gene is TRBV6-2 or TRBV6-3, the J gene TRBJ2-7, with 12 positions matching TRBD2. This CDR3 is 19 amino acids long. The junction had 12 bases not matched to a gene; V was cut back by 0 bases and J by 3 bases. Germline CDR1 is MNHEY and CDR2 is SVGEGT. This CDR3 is CASSYSETSGSTFFYEQYF. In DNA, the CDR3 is TGTGCCAGCAGTTACTCCGAGACTAGCGGGAGCACTTTTTTCTACGAGCAGTACTTC.

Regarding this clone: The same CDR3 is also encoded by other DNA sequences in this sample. The DNA of the CDR3 is TGTGCCTGGAGTGTGGCCGGAGGGACTGAAGCTTTCTTT. Encoded protein: CAWSVAGGTEAFF. The chain employs TRBV30 and TRBJ1-1; no clear D. The V end lost 0 bases, the J end lost 5 bases, and 10 bases lay between the germline ends. CDR1 is GTSNPN and CDR2 is SVGIG in the germline V gene (reference sequence). The CDR3 contains 13 residues. The variable domain in full, with the rest retrieved from reference TRBV30 and TRBJ1-1, is SQTIHQWPATLVQPVGSPLSLECTVEGTSNPNLYWYRQAAGRGLQLLFYSVGIGQISSEVPQNLSASRPQDRQFILSSKKLLLSDSGFYLCAWSVAGGTEAFFGQGTRLTVV.

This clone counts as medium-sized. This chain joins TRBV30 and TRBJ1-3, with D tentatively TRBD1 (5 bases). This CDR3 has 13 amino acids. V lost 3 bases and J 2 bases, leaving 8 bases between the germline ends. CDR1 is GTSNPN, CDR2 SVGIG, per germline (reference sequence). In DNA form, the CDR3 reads TGTGCCTGGAGGGCCAGGGCTGGAAACACCATATATTTT. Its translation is CAWRARAGNTIYF.

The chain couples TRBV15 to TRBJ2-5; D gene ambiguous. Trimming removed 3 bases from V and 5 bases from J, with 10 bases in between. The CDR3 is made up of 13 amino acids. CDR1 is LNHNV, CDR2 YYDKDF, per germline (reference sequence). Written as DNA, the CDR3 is TGTGCCACCAGCAGGGCTCCGTCGGAGACCCAGTACTTC. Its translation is CATSRAPSETQYF.

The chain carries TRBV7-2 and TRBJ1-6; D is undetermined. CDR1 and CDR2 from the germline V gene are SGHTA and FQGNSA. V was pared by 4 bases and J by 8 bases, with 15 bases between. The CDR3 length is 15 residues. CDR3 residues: CASSSGLGRDSPLHF. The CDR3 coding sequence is TGTGCCAGCAGCTCCGGGCTAGGGAGGGATTCACCCCTCCACTTT.

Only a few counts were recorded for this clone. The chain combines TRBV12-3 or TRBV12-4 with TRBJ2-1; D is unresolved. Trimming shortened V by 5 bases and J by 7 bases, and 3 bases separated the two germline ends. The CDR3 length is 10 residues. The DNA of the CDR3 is TGTGCCAGCAGTCGGAATGAGCAGTTCTTC. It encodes CASSRNEQFF.

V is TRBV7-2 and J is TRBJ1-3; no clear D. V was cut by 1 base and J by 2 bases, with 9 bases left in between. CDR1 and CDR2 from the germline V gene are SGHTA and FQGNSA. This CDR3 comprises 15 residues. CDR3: CASSLVGGTGNTIYF. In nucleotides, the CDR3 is TGTGCCAGCAGCTTAGTAGGCGGAACTGGAAACACCATATATTTT.

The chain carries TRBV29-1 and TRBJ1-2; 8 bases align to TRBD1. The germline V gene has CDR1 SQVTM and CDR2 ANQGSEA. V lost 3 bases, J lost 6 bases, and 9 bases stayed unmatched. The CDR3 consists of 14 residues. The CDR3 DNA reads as TGCAGCGTTGAGCGTAGGACAGGGATTAATGGCTACACCTTC. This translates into CSVERRTGINGYTF.

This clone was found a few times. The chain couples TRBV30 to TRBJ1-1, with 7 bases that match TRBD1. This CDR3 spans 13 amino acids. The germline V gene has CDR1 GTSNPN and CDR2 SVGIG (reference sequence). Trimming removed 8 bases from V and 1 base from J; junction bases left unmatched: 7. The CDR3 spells CARTDRANTEAFF. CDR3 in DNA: TGTGCCCGGACCGACAGGGCGAACACTGAAGCTTTCTTT. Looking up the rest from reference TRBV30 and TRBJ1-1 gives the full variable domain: SQTIHQWPATLVQPVGSPLSLECTVEGTSNPNLYWYRQAAGRGLQLLFYSVGIGQISSEVPQNLSASRPQDRQFILSSKKLLLSDSGFYLCARTDRANTEAFFGQGTRLTVV.

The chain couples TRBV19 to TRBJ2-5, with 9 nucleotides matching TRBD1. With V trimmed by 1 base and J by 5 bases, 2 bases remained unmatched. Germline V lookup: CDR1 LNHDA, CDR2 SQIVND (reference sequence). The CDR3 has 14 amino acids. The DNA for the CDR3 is TGTGCCAGTAGTATAGGGACAGGGGTGGAGACCCAGTACTTC. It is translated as CASSIGTGVETQYF.

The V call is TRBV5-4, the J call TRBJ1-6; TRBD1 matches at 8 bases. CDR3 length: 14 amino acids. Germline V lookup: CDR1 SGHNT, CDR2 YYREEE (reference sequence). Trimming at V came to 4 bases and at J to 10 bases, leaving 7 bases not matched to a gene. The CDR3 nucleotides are TGTGCCAGCAGCATCGGACAGGGCGAGTCACCCCTCCACTTT. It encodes CASSIGQGESPLHF.

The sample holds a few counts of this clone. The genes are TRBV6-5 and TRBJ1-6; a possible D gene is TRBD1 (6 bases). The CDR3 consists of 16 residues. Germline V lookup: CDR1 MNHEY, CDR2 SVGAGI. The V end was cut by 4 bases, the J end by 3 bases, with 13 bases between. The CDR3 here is CASSSTGYDYNSPLHF. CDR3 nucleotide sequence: TGTGCCAGCAGTTCTACAGGGTACGACTATAATTCACCCCTCCACTTT.

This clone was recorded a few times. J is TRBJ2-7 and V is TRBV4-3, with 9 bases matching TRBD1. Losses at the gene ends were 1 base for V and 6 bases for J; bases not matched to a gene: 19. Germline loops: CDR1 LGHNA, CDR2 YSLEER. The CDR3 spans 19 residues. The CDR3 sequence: CASSQGRSLGTGMVSEQYF. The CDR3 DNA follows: TGCGCCAGCAGCCAAGGGAGGAGTTTGGGGACAGGGATGGTAAGCGAGCAGTACTTC.

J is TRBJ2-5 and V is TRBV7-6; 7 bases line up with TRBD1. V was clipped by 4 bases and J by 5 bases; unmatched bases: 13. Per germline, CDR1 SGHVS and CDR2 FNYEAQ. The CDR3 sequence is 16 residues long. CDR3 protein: CASSSLLTGLPETQYF. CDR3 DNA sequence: TGTGCCAGCAGCTCCCTCCTGACAGGGCTACCGGAGACCCAGTACTTC.

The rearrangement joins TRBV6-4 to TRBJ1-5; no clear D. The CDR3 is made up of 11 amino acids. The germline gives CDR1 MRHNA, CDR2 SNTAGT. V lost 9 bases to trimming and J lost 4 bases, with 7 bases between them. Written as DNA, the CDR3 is TGTGCCAGATCACGGAATCAGCCCCAGCATTTT. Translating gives CARSRNQPQHF.

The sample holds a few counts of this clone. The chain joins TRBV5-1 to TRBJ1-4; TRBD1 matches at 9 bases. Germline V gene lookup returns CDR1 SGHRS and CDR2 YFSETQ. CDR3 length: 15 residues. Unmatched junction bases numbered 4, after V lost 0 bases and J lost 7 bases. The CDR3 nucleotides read TGCGCCAGCAGCTTGGATGGGACAGGGTTTGAAAAACTGTTTTTT. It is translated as CASSLDGTGFEKLFF.

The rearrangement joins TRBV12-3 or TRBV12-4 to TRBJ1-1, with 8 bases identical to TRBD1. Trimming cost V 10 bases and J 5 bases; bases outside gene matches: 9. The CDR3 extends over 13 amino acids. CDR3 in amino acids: CAIQRTGRTEAFF. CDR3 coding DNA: TGTGCCATACAAAGGACAGGGAGGACTGAAGCTTTCTTT.

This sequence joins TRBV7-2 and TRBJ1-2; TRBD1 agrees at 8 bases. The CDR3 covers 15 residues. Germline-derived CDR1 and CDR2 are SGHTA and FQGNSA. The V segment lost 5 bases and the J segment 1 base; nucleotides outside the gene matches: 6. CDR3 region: CASSGRDRNNYGYTF. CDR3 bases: TGTGCCAGCAGCGGAAGGGACAGGAATAACTATGGCTACACCTTC.

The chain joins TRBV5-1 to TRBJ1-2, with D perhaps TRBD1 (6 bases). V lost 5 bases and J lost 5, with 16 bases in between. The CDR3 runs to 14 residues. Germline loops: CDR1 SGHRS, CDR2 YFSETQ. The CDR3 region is CASSSDRTVYGYTF. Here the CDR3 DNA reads TGCGCCAGCAGTTCCGACAGGACGGTTTATGGCTACACCTTC.

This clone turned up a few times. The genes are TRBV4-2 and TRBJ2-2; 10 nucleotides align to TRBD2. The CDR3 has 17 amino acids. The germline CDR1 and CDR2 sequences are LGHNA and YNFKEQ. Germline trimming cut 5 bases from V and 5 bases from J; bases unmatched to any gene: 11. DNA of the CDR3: TGTGCCAGCAGCGCCGTAGCGGGAGGTCGGGAAACCGGGGAGCTGTTTTTT. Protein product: CASSAVAGGRETGELFF.

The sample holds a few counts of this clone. The CDR3 coding sequence is TGTGCCAGTACCCTAGGACTAAACACCGGGGAGCTGTTTTTT. Its translation: CASTLGLNTGELFF. The J gene is TRBJ2-2, the V gene TRBV19, with a weak D call TRBD2 (6 bases). The CDR3 length is 14 residues. V gave up 7 bases and J gave up 2 bases, with 11 bases separating them. Germline V CDR1 and CDR2: LNHDA, SQIVND (reference sequence).

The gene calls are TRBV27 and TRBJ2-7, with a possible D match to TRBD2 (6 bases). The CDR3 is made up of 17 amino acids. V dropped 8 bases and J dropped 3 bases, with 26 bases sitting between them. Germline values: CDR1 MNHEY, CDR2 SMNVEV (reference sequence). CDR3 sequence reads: CASGRYSGPSLIYEQYF. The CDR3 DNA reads TGTGCCAGCGGAAGGTACAGCGGGCCCAGCCTTATCTACGAGCAGTACTTC.

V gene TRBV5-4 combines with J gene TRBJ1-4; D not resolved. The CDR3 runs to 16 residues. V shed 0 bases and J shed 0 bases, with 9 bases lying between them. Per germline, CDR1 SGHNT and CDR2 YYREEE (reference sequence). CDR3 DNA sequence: TGTGCCAGCAGCTTGGACAGACCTGCAACTAATGAAAAACTGTTTTTT. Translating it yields CASSLDRPATNEKLFF.

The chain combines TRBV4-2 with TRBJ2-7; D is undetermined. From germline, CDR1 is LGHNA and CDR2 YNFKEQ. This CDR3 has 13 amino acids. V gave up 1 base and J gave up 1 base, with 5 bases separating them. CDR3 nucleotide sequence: TGTGCCAGCAGCCAAGTAGCTTCCTACGAGCAGTACTTC. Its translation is CASSQVASYEQYF.

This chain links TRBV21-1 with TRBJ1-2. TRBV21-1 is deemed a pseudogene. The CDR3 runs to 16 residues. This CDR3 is CASSKGRRSNRYGYTF. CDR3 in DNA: TGTGCCAGCAGCAAAGGACGGAGGTCCAACCGGTATGGCTACACCTTC.

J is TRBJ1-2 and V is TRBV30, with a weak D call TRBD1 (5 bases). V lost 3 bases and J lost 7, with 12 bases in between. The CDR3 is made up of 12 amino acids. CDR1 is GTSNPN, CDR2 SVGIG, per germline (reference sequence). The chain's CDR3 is CAWRVPGGGYTF. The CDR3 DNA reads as TGTGCCTGGAGGGTCCCCGGGGGTGGCTACACCTTC.